These 27 T cell receptor beta chains share one sample of origin, sequenced in a study of blood T cell repertoires in COVID-19. The table came from immunoSEQ multiplex PCR; TCRdb's copy has only in-frame clones and leaves some out. The repertoire holds some 300,000 clones, more than 75% seen once, with approximately 2% in the top ten. What was sequenced was PBMCs or T cells enriched from blood (not recorded which). These receptors were taken from a woman aged 55-69 years in a cohort exposed to, infected with or recovered from COVID-19 (not recorded which).

This rearrangement joins TRBV7-2 to TRBJ2-1; 9 positions agree with TRBD2. In germline, CDR1 is SGHTA, CDR2 FQGNSA. The trim removed 2 bases at V and 4 bases at J, leaving 3 bases unmatched. This CDR3 region has 15 residues. The DNA of the CDR3 is TGTGCCAGCAGCTTATACCTAGCGGGGTACAATGAGCAGTTCTTC. Its protein product is CASSLYLAGYNEQFF.

The chain uses TRBV2 and TRBJ2-1, with 7 bases identical to TRBD2. From germline, CDR1 is SNHLY and CDR2 FYNNEI. V lost 8 bases, J lost 5 bases, and 6 bases stayed unmatched. This CDR3 contains 13 residues. CDR3 loop: CASLTSLDNEQFF. The DNA for the CDR3 is TGTGCCAGCTTGACTAGCCTAGACAATGAGCAGTTCTTC. Filled out from reference TRBV2 and TRBJ2-1, the complete variable domain reads EPEVTQTPSHQVTQMGQEVILRCVPISNHLYFYWYRQILGQKVEFLVSFYNNEISEKSEIFDDQFSVERPDGSNFTLKIRSTKLEDSAMYFCASLTSLDNEQFFGPGTRLTVL.

The genes are TRBV9 and TRBJ2-7, with TRBD1 as a possible D gene (5 bases). V was shortened by 1 base and J by 0 bases, with 11 bases between the two germline ends. Germline-derived CDR1 and CDR2 are SGDLS and YYNGEE. The CDR3 contains 15 residues. The CDR3 reads CASSVSPDSSYEQYF. CDR3 sequence (DNA): TGTGCCAGCAGCGTAAGCCCCGACAGCTCCTACGAGCAGTACTTC.

The chain is built from TRBV6-5 and TRBJ2-4; 9 nucleotides line up with TRBD1. J gave up 0 bases and V 4 bases, and 4 bases lay outside the gene matches. The CDR3 extends over 16 amino acids. Germline V gene data show CDR1 as MNHEY and CDR2 as SVGAGI. The chain's CDR3 is CASSWGQGPAKNIQYF. The CDR3 DNA is TGTGCCAGCAGTTGGGGACAGGGACCAGCCAAAAACATTCAGTACTTC.

The chain couples TRBV5-8 to TRBJ2-6; D is possibly TRBD1 (5 bases). V lost 4 bases to trimming and J lost 0 bases, with 14 bases between them. The CDR3 has 17 amino acids. Germline lookup yields CDR1 SGHTS and CDR2 YDEGEE. For the CDR3, the DNA is TGTGCCAGCAGCCCCAGGGTGAAATCCTCTGGGGCCAACGTCCTGACTTTC. The encoded protein is CASSPRVKSSGANVLTF.

V gene TRBV30 combines with J gene TRBJ1-5, with D possibly TRBD1 on 5 matching bases. This CDR3 has 13 residues. The germline gives CDR1 GTSNPN, CDR2 SVGIG (reference sequence). Trimming removed 1 base from V and 3 bases from J, with 7 bases in between. In DNA form, the CDR3 reads TGTGCCTGGAGTGCCAGGGACAATCAGCCCCAGCATTTT. Its translation is CAWSARDNQPQHF.

The rearrangement joins TRBV23-1 to TRBJ1-2; D possibly corresponds to TRBD1 (5 bases). TRBV23-1 is sorted into the ORF group, with uncertain function. Deletions cut 4 bases from V and 3 bases from J, with 18 bases between. CDR3 length: 16 residues. DNA for the CDR3: TGCGCCAGCAGTCGCACCCGGGGGGGTCATGACTATGGCTACACCTTC. It encodes CASSRTRGGHDYGYTF.

The J gene is TRBJ2-1, the V gene TRBV7-2; tentative D call: TRBD2 (6 bases). In germline, CDR1 is SGHTA, CDR2 FQGNSA. The CDR3 length is 15 residues. V was pared by 1 base and J by 2 bases, with 9 bases between. The CDR3 reads CASSLEGGAYNEQFF. CDR3 DNA sequence: TGTGCCAGCAGCTTAGAAGGAGGGGCCTACAATGAGCAGTTCTTC. The full variable domain, in which reference TRBV7-2 and TRBJ2-1 provide the parts outside the CDR3, is GAGVSQSPSNKVTEKGKDVELRCDPISGHTALYWYRQSLGQGLEFLIYFQGNSAPDKSGLPSDRFSAERTGGSVSTLTIQRTQQEDSAVYLCASSLEGGAYNEQFFGPGTRLTVL.

On this clone itself: The same CDR3 can be traced to other DNA sequences in this sample. The rearrangement uses TRBV11-2 and TRBJ2-7; 7 bases fit TRBD1. In germline, CDR1 is SGHAT, CDR2 FQNNGV. The CDR3 covers 12 residues. The V segment lost 5 bases and the J segment 4 bases; nucleotides outside the gene matches: 2. This chain's CDR3 is CASSLQGYEQYF. DNA for the CDR3: TGTGCCAGCAGCCTACAGGGGTACGAGCAGTACTTC. The full variable domain, completed using reference TRBV11-2 and TRBJ2-7, is EAGVAQSPRYKIIEKRQSVAFWCNPISGHATLYWYQQILGQGPKLLIQFQNNGVVDDSQLPKDRFSAERLKGVDSTLKIQPAKLEDSAVYLCASSLQGYEQYFGPGTRLTVT.

The chain uses TRBV14 and TRBJ1-2, with 7 positions matching TRBD1. The germline CDR1 and CDR2 sequences are SGHDN and FVKESK. The V gene end was trimmed by 3 bases and the J gene end by 4 bases; junction bases not matched to a gene: 5. This CDR3 contains 14 residues. The CDR3 reads CASSHWTGPYGYTF. The CDR3 nucleotides are TGTGCCAGCAGCCACTGGACAGGTCCCTATGGCTACACCTTC.

On this clone: Relative to the germline gene, one junction end is altered; a read error may explain this. The chain combines TRBV7-7 with TRBJ2-7, with 11 nucleotides matching TRBD2. CDR3 size: 19 residues. CDR1 is SSHAT and CDR2 is FNYEAQ in the germline V gene (reference sequence). This CDR3 reads CASSPQTSGKRAHQDEQYF. In DNA, the CDR3 is TGTGCTAGCAGCCCCCAGACTAGCGGGAAAAGGGCCCACCAGGACGAGCAGTACTTC. The full variable domain, completed using reference TRBV7-7 and TRBJ2-7, is GAGVSQSPRYKVTKRGQDVTLRCDPISSHATLYWYQQALGQGPEFLTYFNYEAQPDKSGLPSDRFSAERPEGSISTLTIQRTEQRDSAMYRCASSPQTSGKRAHQDEQYFGPGTRLTVT.

The chain couples TRBV9 to TRBJ2-7; D is possibly TRBD1 (5 bases). The V end was cut by 5 bases, the J end by 5 bases, with 17 bases between. CDR1 and CDR2 (germline): SGDLS, YYNGEE. This CDR3 has 14 amino acids. CDR3 DNA sequence: TGTGCCAGCAGTGCTAATCAGGGAAGGGACGAGCAGTACTTC. Its translation: CASSANQGRDEQYF. The full variable domain, completed using reference TRBV9 and TRBJ2-7, is DSGVTQTPKHLITATGQRVTLRCSPRSGDLSVYWYQQSLDQGLQFLIQYYNGEERAKGNILERFSAQQFPDLHSELNLSSLELGDSALYFCASSANQGRDEQYFGPGTRLTVT.

The V and J genes are TRBV7-2 and TRBJ2-1; D call uncertain. CDR3 length equals 14 residues. The V gene's germline CDR1 is SGHTA and CDR2 FQGNSA. Trimming removed 2 bases from V and 6 bases from J, with 11 bases in between. The CDR3 DNA is TGTGCCAGCAGCTTAACCGGAGCCCGCAATGAGCAGTTCTTC. Protein: CASSLTGARNEQFF.

The V and J genes are TRBV6-5 and TRBJ2-1, with 9 bases aligning to TRBD2. The trim removed 2 bases at V and 7 bases at J, leaving 6 bases unmatched. This CDR3 comprises 15 residues. Germline V gene sequence: CDR1 MNHEY, CDR2 SVGAGI. This CDR3 is CASSYGASGTNEQFF. The CDR3 nucleotides are TGTGCCAGCAGTTACGGGGCTAGCGGGACGAATGAGCAGTTCTTC.

The V gene is TRBV6-5, the J gene TRBJ1-5; possibly TRBD1 for D (6 bases). CDR1 MNHEY and CDR2 SVGAGI come from the germline V gene. The V end lost 5 bases, the J end lost 5 bases, and 10 bases lay between the germline ends. This CDR3 is 13 amino acids long. CDR3 nucleotide sequence: TGTGCCAGCAGTCGTCAGGGGTATCAGCCCCAGCATTTT. Translating gives CASSRQGYQPQHF.

This chain links TRBV6-5 with TRBJ1-5; 8 positions match TRBD1. Trimming at V came to 7 bases and at J to 7 bases, leaving 9 bases not matched to a gene. The CDR3 totals 14 residues. The V gene's germline CDR1 is MNHEY and CDR2 SVGAGI. The CDR3 loop is CASIRVDRAQPQHF. The CDR3 DNA follows: TGTGCCAGCATTAGGGTGGACAGGGCCCAGCCCCAGCATTTT.

The rearrangement links TRBV6-5 to TRBJ1-5, with a tentative D call TRBD1 (5 bases). This CDR3 is built from 15 residues. Germline CDR1 MNHEY, CDR2 SVGAGI. V lost 0 bases and J 7 bases, leaving 13 bases between the germline ends. Here the CDR3 reads CASSYSGQGGQPQHF. CDR3 bases: TGTGCCAGCAGTTACTCGGGGCAGGGTGGACAGCCCCAGCATTTT.

This clone was observed a handful of times. The chain is built from TRBV4-2 and TRBJ1-3; D is undetermined. The CDR3 runs to 15 residues. Trimming pared 0 bases from V and 1 base from J, leaving 7 bases between. Germline V gene data show CDR1 as LGHNA and CDR2 as YNFKEQ. DNA for the CDR3: TGTGCCAGCAGCCAAGATCCCAGGTCTGGAAACACCATATATTTT. It codes for CASSQDPRSGNTIYF.

V is TRBV7-9 and J is TRBJ2-1, with TRBD2 identical over 12 bases. Germline lookup yields CDR1 SEHNR and CDR2 FQNEAQ (reference sequence). This CDR3 contains 16 residues. V lost 2 bases and J lost 4; bases outside the gene matches: 3. CDR3 DNA: TGTGCCAGCAGCTTACCTAGCGGGAGGGGATACAATGAGCAGTTCTTC. This encodes CASSLPSGRGYNEQFF.

The DNA for the CDR3 is TGTGCCAGCAGCCAAGAAGCAAGGGGCTCCTACAATGAGCAGTTCTTC. Amino acid sequence: CASSQEARGSYNEQFF. The V and J genes are TRBV3-1 (or the pseudogene TRBV3-2) and TRBJ2-1; the D gene is possibly TRBD1 (5 bases). Trimming stripped 0 bases from V and 0 bases from J, with 9 bases between. Germline-derived CDR1 and CDR2 are LGHDT and YNNKEL (reference sequence). The CDR3 spans 16 residues.

The rearrangement joins TRBV19 to TRBJ1-5, with a weak D call TRBD1 (5 bases). Germline values: CDR1 LNHDA, CDR2 SQIVND (reference sequence). Trimming left V 4 bases short and J 1 base short, with 14 bases between. The CDR3 length is 16 residues. Here the CDR3 reads CASSRGLTGSNQPQHF. In nucleotides, the CDR3 is TGTGCCAGTAGTAGGGGTCTAACAGGAAGCAATCAGCCCCAGCATTTT.

This clone was counted only a few times. The V and J genes are TRBV28 and TRBJ2-7; 9 nucleotides match TRBD1. Germline CDR1 MDHEN, CDR2 SYDVKM. The V and J ends lost 5 bases and 5 bases, in that order; junction bases with no gene match: 7. The CDR3 contains 14 residues. The CDR3 DNA sequence: TGTGCCAGCAGTCCAGGGGACAGGGAGCACGAGCAGTACTTC. Protein product: CASSPGDREHEQYF. Complete variable domain (other parts from reference TRBV28 and TRBJ2-7): DVKVTQSSRYLVKRTGEKVFLECVQDMDHENMFWYRQDPGLGLRLIYFSYDVKMKEKGDIPEGYSVSREKKERFSLILESASTNQTSMYLCASSPGDREHEQYFGPGTRLTVT.

The rearrangement uses TRBV30 and TRBJ2-7; 7 bases fit TRBD1. This CDR3 region has 14 residues. Germline CDR1 is GTSNPN and CDR2 is SVGIG (reference sequence). The junction had 8 bases not matched to a gene; V was cut back by 4 bases and J by 2 bases. CDR3 DNA: TGTGCCTGGAAGTTGACAGGGCCCGCCTACGAGCAGTACTTC. Protein: CAWKLTGPAYEQYF.

V is TRBV30 and J is TRBJ1-5; TRBD1 aligns across 8 bases. J was trimmed by 12 bases and V by 0 bases; bases with no gene match: 4. Germline assignment: CDR1 GTSNPN and CDR2 SVGIG (reference sequence). This CDR3 comprises 12 residues. The CDR3 DNA follows: TGTGCCTGGAGTGTCTTAGACAGGGGCCAGCATTTT. Translation gives CAWSVLDRGQHF.

This chain uses TRBV5-1 with TRBJ2-5; 7 nucleotides agree with TRBD2. The CDR3 consists of 13 residues. V lost 5 bases to trimming and J lost 5 bases; unmatched junction nucleotides: 6. From germline, CDR1 is SGHRS and CDR2 YFSETQ. The CDR3 DNA reads TGCGCCAGCAGGCCCGGGAGGATGGAGACCCAGTACTTC. It yields the protein CASRPGRMETQYF.

CDR3 in amino acids: CASSPLTSGSNEQFF. CDR3 DNA sequence: TGTGCCAGCAGCCCGCTGACTAGCGGGAGCAATGAGCAGTTCTTC. The chain couples TRBV7-9 to TRBJ2-1; 12 bases line up with TRBD2. The trim removed 5 bases at V and 6 bases at J, leaving 5 bases unmatched. The CDR3 runs to 15 residues. Germline CDR1 reads SEHNR; CDR2 reads FQNEAQ (reference sequence).

The chain is built from TRBV30 and TRBJ1-1, with 9 bases lining up with TRBD1. Trimming at V came to 2 bases and at J to 1 base, leaving 2 bases not matched to a gene. CDR1 is GTSNPN and CDR2 is SVGIG in the germline V gene (reference sequence). This CDR3 has 14 amino acids. CDR3 residues: CAWSTDRGNTEAFF. CDR3 DNA: TGTGCCTGGAGTACGGACAGGGGGAACACTGAAGCTTTCTTT.